This TCR beta chain was captured by sequencing in a study of T cells expressing NK-cell markers. About the study: Among eight sequenced donors, seven carried HCMV seropositivity while one was seronegative.

TCRdb re-called the 5' RACE reads and catalogs CDR3 proteins one per entry, DNA excluded. Recorded for this sample: 150,000 to 200,000 distinct CDR3 sequences. This CDR3 comprises 15 residues. Germline CDR1 reads SGHAT; CDR2 reads FQNNGV. Note on this clonotype: The target antigen is unknown.

Findings of the study overall: The dominant NKG2C+ clonotypes represented about 1.0-8% of CD8+ T cells in five or six donors.

This receptor was taken from a woman between 18 and 70 years old in good health. Material: blood T cells: a sorted CD56 or NKG2C T cell subset, CD4+ or CD8+ T cells, or bulk PBMC T cells (not recorded which). J is TRBJ2-3 and V is TRBV11-2; the TCRdb D gene call, TRBD1, has no DNA to confirm it. The CDR3 region is CASSLRGQASLKQYF.